These 31 T cell receptor beta chains were all obtained from the same sample, sequenced in a study of vaccination and CD4 T cells after COVID-19 (dated by TCRdb to 2021 to 2024). The intended sense of this specimen's time point label: late sampling 161 to 241 days after vaccination in a few convalescent patients. The treatment or condition tag for this specimen amounts to: approximately nine-day PBMC culture with coronavirus spike peptide pools or control peptides (ViraFEST assay). The library was obtained by PCR. Reads for this sample came from an Illumina iSeq 100. DNA from cultured CD4+ T cells underwent TCR sequencing with the Oncomine TCR Beta short-read assay at the Johns Hopkins FTIC core. TCRdb reprocessing: public reads trimmed at Q25 with fastp, clones called with MiXCR, in-frame beta chains kept. For every CDR3 protein sequence, its rows merge into one entry that carries the most common genes and DNA. Here the sample has 20,000 to 30,000 distinct CDR3 sequences; under 50% occur a single time. The top ten constitute roughly 4% of the sample.

These TCRs' antigens remain unknown. Material: CD4+ T cells from blood, cultured in vitro, obtained about 7 months after SARS-CoV-2 vaccination. Every receptor here comes from a human donor who had recovered from COVID-19.

V usage is TRBV20-1 and J usage is TRBJ2-7; maybe TRBD1 (5 bases). The germline gives CDR1 DFQATT, CDR2 SNEGSKA (reference sequence). The V and J ends lost 7 bases and 2 bases respectively, with 18 bases between them. CDR3 length: 14 amino acids. CDR3: CSGKVSGNAYEQYF. The CDR3 DNA is TGCAGTGGAAAGGTTTCAGGGAATGCCTACGAGCAGTACTTC.

This clonotype was seen a handful of times. The chain combines TRBV7-9 with TRBJ1-2; TRBD1 agrees at 10 bases. Germline loops: CDR1 SEHNR, CDR2 FQNEAQ (reference sequence). The CDR3 contains 16 residues. Trimming cost V 3 bases and J 4 bases; bases outside gene matches: 8. CDR3 coding DNA: TGTGCCAGCAGCTTGACCCGGGACAGGGGAGGCTATGGCTACACCTTC. This translates into CASSLTRDRGGYGYTF.

This clonotype was observed a few times. The chain is built from TRBV20-1 and TRBJ2-1, with 7 bases that match TRBD2. The V segment lost 0 bases and the J segment 7 bases; nucleotides outside the gene matches: 6. CDR3 length: 14 amino acids. CDR1 is DFQATT, CDR2 SNEGSKA, per germline (reference sequence). The CDR3 protein is CSARDPQAGNEQFF. CDR3 coding DNA: TGCAGTGCTAGAGATCCCCAAGCGGGGAATGAGCAGTTCTTC.

The rearrangement joins TRBV6-1 to TRBJ2-1; tentatively, D is TRBD2 (5 bases). The CDR3 sequence is 10 residues long. V lost 8 bases and J lost 10, with 9 bases in between. Germline CDR1 MNHNS, CDR2 SASEGT. The CDR3 DNA sequence: TGTGCCAGCGGGAGAAACGAGCAGTTCTTC. This encodes CASGRNEQFF.

The chain carries TRBV7-8 and TRBJ2-7; 9 nucleotides agree with TRBD2. The trim removed 0 bases at V and 2 bases at J, leaving 2 bases unmatched. Germline assignment: CDR1 SGHVS and CDR2 FQNEAQ. The CDR3 totals 15 residues. CDR3 coding DNA: TGTGCCAGCAGCTTAGCCCTAGCGGGAACCTACGAGCAGTACTTC. Its protein is CASSLALAGTYEQYF.

This clonotype was observed a handful of times. This chain uses TRBV20-1 with TRBJ2-1; TRBD2 matches at 11 bases. Losses at the gene ends were 3 bases for V and 4 bases for J; bases not matched to a gene: 11. Germline CDR1 DFQATT, CDR2 SNEGSKA (reference sequence). CDR3 length equals 17 residues. The DNA for the CDR3 is TGCAGTGCTAGTCGTCAAAGCGGGACTAGCGGATACAATGAGCAGTTCTTC. It yields the protein CSASRQSGTSGYNEQFF.

V and J are TRBV2 and TRBJ1-2, with D possibly being TRBD1 (5 bases). The CDR3 contains 14 residues. The germline gives CDR1 SNHLY, CDR2 FYNNEI. Trimming removed 5 bases at V and 6 bases at J, with 16 bases between. CDR3 protein: CASSQEAGGNGYTF. The CDR3 nucleotides are TGTGCCAGCAGTCAAGAAGCCGGGGGGAATGGCTACACCTTC.

J is TRBJ1-2 and V is TRBV7-2; D may be TRBD1 (6 bases). The CDR3 totals 13 residues. Germline assignment: CDR1 SGHTA and CDR2 FQGNSA. Trimming stripped 5 bases from V and 7 bases from J, with 14 bases between. The CDR3 DNA sequence: TGTGCCAGCAGCACAAACAGGGACGCTGGCTACACCTTC. It encodes CASSTNRDAGYTF.

The rearrangement uses TRBV20-1 and TRBJ2-3, with 7 bases aligning to TRBD2. This CDR3 is 15 amino acids long. The junction had 12 bases not matched to a gene; V was cut back by 7 bases and J by 2 bases. Germline V CDR1 and CDR2: DFQATT, SNEGSKA (reference sequence). The CDR3 loop reads CSVTLVSGFTDTQYF. As DNA, the CDR3 is TGCAGTGTTACCCTGGTTAGCGGGTTCACAGATACGCAGTATTTT.

V gene TRBV6-5 combines with J gene TRBJ2-7, with 9 bases that match TRBD2. This CDR3 has 15 residues. Germline V gives CDR1 MNHEY, CDR2 SVGAGI. The V segment lost 1 base and the J segment 2 bases; nucleotides outside the gene matches: 3. CDR3 nucleotide sequence: TGTGCCAGCAGTTACTTGGGGACTAGCCCCTACGAGCAGTACTTC. Its translation: CASSYLGTSPYEQYF.

The CDR3 region is CAIRITGITEAFF. In nucleotides, the CDR3 is TGTGCCATCAGAATCACAGGGATCACTGAAGCTTTCTTT. The chain carries TRBV10-3 and TRBJ1-1, with D perhaps matching TRBD1 (6 bases). Germline lookup yields CDR1 ENHRY and CDR2 SYGVKD. The CDR3 spans 13 residues. Between the trimmed V and J ends, which lost 6 bases and 4 bases, there was a span of 12 bases.

This clonotype turned up a few times. The chain combines TRBV20-1 with TRBJ1-3; 9 positions agree with TRBD1. The length of the CDR3 is 14 residues. J was trimmed by 2 bases and V by 5 bases; bases with no gene match: 4. The germline V gene encodes CDR1 DFQATT and CDR2 SNEGSKA (reference sequence). CDR3: CSAPTGGAGNTIYF. The DNA for the CDR3 is TGCAGTGCTCCGACAGGGGGAGCTGGAAACACCATATATTTT.

V usage is TRBV25-1 and J usage is TRBJ1-1, with D unclear. V gave up 2 bases and J gave up 6 bases, with 16 bases separating them. The CDR3 spans 15 residues. The germline gives CDR1 MGHDK, CDR2 SYGVNS. The CDR3 protein is CASSELSLGTPEAFF. DNA for the CDR3: TGTGCCAGCAGTGAACTGTCCCTTGGAACCCCTGAAGCTTTCTTT.

This clonotype was detected only a few times. The chain combines TRBV7-9 with TRBJ2-3; 8 bases map to TRBD2. Germline V gene lookup returns CDR1 SEHNR and CDR2 FQNEAQ (reference sequence). The V and J ends lost 7 bases and 0 bases, in that order; junction bases with no gene match: 9. The CDR3 is made up of 16 amino acids. The CDR3 loop reads CASTSLAGTSTDTQYF. The CDR3 region has the DNA TGTGCCAGCACCTCATTAGCGGGAACTAGCACAGATACGCAGTATTTT.

The CDR3, as DNA: TGTGCCAGCAGTTTGGCGGCTAGCGGTGCCTACGAGCAGTACTTC. Translation gives CASSLAASGAYEQYF. The chain links TRBV27 to TRBJ2-7, with 7 nucleotides matching TRBD2. The V and J ends lost 3 bases and 2 bases, in that order; junction bases with no gene match: 7. Germline V gene data show CDR1 as MNHEY and CDR2 as SMNVEV (reference sequence). CDR3 length: 15 amino acids.

V gene TRBV20-1 combines with J gene TRBJ2-7, with 9 nucleotides matching TRBD2. CDR1 and CDR2 from the germline V gene are DFQATT and SNEGSKA (reference sequence). The trim removed 6 bases at V and 4 bases at J, leaving 13 bases unmatched. CDR3 length: 15 residues. CDR3 bases: TGCAGTGCCTCTACGCTCAGCGGGAGGTCGTACGAGCAGTACTTC. Residues: CSASTLSGRSYEQYF.

This clonotype was seen more than once but under ten times. The chain has TRBV7-9 and TRBJ2-5; unclear D gene. The germline CDR1 and CDR2 sequences are SEHNR and FQNEAQ (reference sequence). Trimming stripped 1 base from V and 4 bases from J, with 16 bases between. The CDR3 runs to 16 residues. The CDR3 here is CASSLGWSKVGETQYF. The CDR3 DNA reads TGTGCCAGCAGCTTAGGGTGGTCCAAGGTGGGAGAGACCCAGTACTTC.

This rearrangement joins TRBV7-3 to TRBJ2-2; D is uncertain. In germline, CDR1 is SGHTA, CDR2 FQGTGA. Trimming took 1 base from V and 8 from J, leaving 11 bases between them. The CDR3 spans 14 residues. In DNA form, the CDR3 reads TGTGCCAGCAGCTTAATCCCTGACCAAGGGGAGCTGTTTTTT. Translation: CASSLIPDQGELFF.

This clonotype was seen once. The V call is TRBV20-1, the J call TRBJ2-3; 8 bases match TRBD2. CDR1 and CDR2 from the germline V gene are DFQATT and SNEGSKA (reference sequence). The CDR3 totals 18 residues. V shed 5 bases, J shed 1 base, and the junction held 17 bases outside the gene matches. CDR3 residues: CSAPPTSAKGARTDTQYF. The CDR3 DNA is TGCAGTGCTCCCCCGACTAGCGCAAAAGGTGCACGCACAGATACGCAGTATTTT.

The V gene is TRBV11-2, the J gene TRBJ2-5; perhaps D is TRBD1 or TRBD2 (5 bases each). CDR1 is SGHAT, CDR2 FQNNGV, per germline. V lost 3 bases and J lost 3, with 8 bases in between. The CDR3 is 13 residues long. This CDR3 is CASSLGEKETQYF. The CDR3 bases are TGTGCCAGCAGCTTGGGGGAAAAAGAGACCCAGTACTTC.

A few counts support this clonotype. This chain uses TRBV6-1 with TRBJ2-7, with D perhaps matching TRBD1 (5 bases). Trimming took off 7 bases at V and 6 bases at J, with 16 bases between the two ends. Germline V lookup: CDR1 MNHNS, CDR2 SASEGT. The CDR3 has 13 amino acids. CDR3 sequence reads: CASKDNPFSEQYF. Written as DNA, the CDR3 is TGTGCCAGCAAGGACAACCCTTTTTCCGAGCAGTACTTC.

This chain connects TRBV24-1 to TRBJ2-1, with 7 nucleotides matching TRBD1. Germline assignment: CDR1 KGHDR and CDR2 SFDVKD. The CDR3 is 16 residues long. V lost 4 bases to trimming and J lost 5 bases; unmatched junction nucleotides: 10. In nucleotides, the CDR3 is TGTGCCACCAGTGACCATGGACAGGTGCTAAACAATGAGCAGTTCTTC. It codes for CATSDHGQVLNNEQFF.

CDR3 in amino acids: CASSLNTEAGKFF. The CDR3 region has the DNA TGCGCCAGCAGCTTGAATACGGAGGCTGGGAAGTTCTTC. V gene TRBV5-1 combines with J gene TRBJ2-1; a possible D gene is TRBD2 (5 bases). The CDR3 consists of 13 residues. Trimming left V 1 base short and J 14 bases short, with 16 bases between. Germline CDR1 reads SGHRS; CDR2 reads YFSETQ. The complete variable domain, with remaining parts taken from reference TRBV5-1 and TRBJ2-1, reads KAGVTQTPRYLIKTRGQQVTLSCSPISGHRSVSWYQQTPGQGLQFLFEYFSETQRNKGNFPGRFSGRQFSNSRSEMNVSTLELGDSALYLCASSLNTEAGKFFGPGTRLTVL.

This clonotype occurred a few times. This chain uses TRBV6-5 with TRBJ1-2, with D possibly TRBD1 on 6 matching bases. Germline lookup yields CDR1 MNHEY and CDR2 SVGAGI. The CDR3 loop spans 15 amino acids. The V end was cut by 3 bases, the J end by 0 bases, with 11 bases between. Here the CDR3 reads CASSYSDRPNYGYTF. In DNA, the CDR3 is TGTGCCAGCAGTTATTCGGACAGACCTAACTATGGCTACACCTTC.

The table lists this clonotype with a few counts. The chain uses TRBV6-1 and TRBJ2-7; no clear D. CDR3 length: 14 amino acids. The germline gives CDR1 MNHNS, CDR2 SASEGT. V lost 4 bases and J lost 1, with 11 bases in between. The CDR3 spells CASSVGRSSYEQYF. The CDR3 DNA follows: TGTGCCAGCAGTGTCGGACGGAGTTCCTACGAGCAGTACTTC.

This clonotype was seen a single time. The rearrangement joins TRBV10-2 to TRBJ2-3; D is ambiguous. The length of the CDR3 is 11 residues. Trimming stripped 6 bases from V and 2 bases from J, with 3 bases between. Germline-derived CDR1 and CDR2 are WSHSY and SAAADI. The CDR3 DNA follows: TGCGCCAGCAGACACACAGATACGCAGTATTTT. Encoded protein: CASRHTDTQYF.

The table lists this clonotype with a few counts. This chain uses TRBV7-2 with TRBJ2-3; D is ambiguous. V gave up 5 bases and J gave up 5 bases, with 8 bases separating them. The CDR3 sequence is 12 residues long. Germline CDR1 reads SGHTA; CDR2 reads FQGNSA. The DNA of the CDR3 is TGTGCCAGCAGCCTACTCGAAGATACGCAGTATTTT. Translated, it gives CASSLLEDTQYF.

This clonotype was seen a few times. The chain recombines TRBV27 with TRBJ1-1; D gene unclear. Germline lookup yields CDR1 MNHEY and CDR2 SMNVEV (reference sequence). Trimming pared 2 bases from V and 0 bases from J, leaving 7 bases between. The CDR3 runs 14 residues. CDR3 DNA: TGTGCCAGCAGTTTACGGGGATTGAACACTGAAGCTTTCTTT. This encodes CASSLRGLNTEAFF.

In its sample, this clonotype was seen a few times. This chain connects TRBV21-1 to TRBJ1-5; the table's D call TRBD1 went unverified against the DNA. TRBV21-1 is annotated as a pseudogene. The CDR3 runs to 17 residues. The CDR3 reads CASSVAAQGAGNQPQHF. The CDR3 nucleotides are TGTGCCAGCAGCGTCGCTGCTCAGGGGGCGGGCAATCAGCCCCAGCATTTT.

The chain joins TRBV5-4 to TRBJ2-5; a weak D match, TRBD1 (6 bases). V dropped 6 bases and J dropped 5 bases, with 20 bases sitting between them. CDR1 SGHNT and CDR2 YYREEE come from the germline V gene (reference sequence). The CDR3 is 15 residues long. The CDR3, as DNA: TGTGCCAGCACCAACCATCAGGGGAATTCGGAGACCCAGTACTTC. Protein: CASTNHQGNSETQYF.

The chain uses TRBV20-1 and TRBJ1-2; D is possibly TRBD1 (6 bases). The CDR3 totals 12 residues. The V end was cut by 0 bases, the J end by 8 bases, with 10 bases between. Germline V lookup: CDR1 DFQATT, CDR2 SNEGSKA (reference sequence). The CDR3 DNA sequence: TGCAGTGCTAGAGAGGGGGCTTCGGGCTACACCTTC. Protein sequence: CSAREGASGYTF.